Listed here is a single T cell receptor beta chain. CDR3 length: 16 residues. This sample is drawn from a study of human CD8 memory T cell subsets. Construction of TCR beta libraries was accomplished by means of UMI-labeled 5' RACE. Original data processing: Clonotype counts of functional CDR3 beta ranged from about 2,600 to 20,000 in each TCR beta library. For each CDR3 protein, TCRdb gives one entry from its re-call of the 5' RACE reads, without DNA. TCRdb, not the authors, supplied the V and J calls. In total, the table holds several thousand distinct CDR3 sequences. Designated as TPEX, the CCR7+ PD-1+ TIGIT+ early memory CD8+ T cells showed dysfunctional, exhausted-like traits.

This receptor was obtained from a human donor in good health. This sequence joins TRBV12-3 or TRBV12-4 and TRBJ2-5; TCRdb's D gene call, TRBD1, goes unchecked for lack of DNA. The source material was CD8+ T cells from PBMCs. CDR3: CASSLIGHGGQETQYF.